The rows below give T cell receptor beta chains drawn from one sample of a study of CD8 T cells in ankylosing spondylitis. TCRdb fed the 5' RACE reads into MiXCR, producing one record per CDR3 protein. Of over 150,000 distinct CDR3 sequences detected, roughly 20% appear once; the ten largest clones hold roughly 4%. Sequenced: blood, either unsorted or a sorted T cell fraction (not recorded which). These receptors originate from a male donor aged 10 to 35 with ankylosing spondylitis or in good health (not recorded which). Each CDR3 is given with its conserved first and last residue. A D gene is named only where the DNA matches it firmly. Rows may omit the clone size; those that give it use once, few, many or a size class.

D gene	clone size	J gene	V gene	CDR3 DNA	CDR3 protein
NA	many	TRBJ2-7	TRBV4-3	TGCGCCAGCAGCCATAGGACAACGGACGAGCAGTACTTC	CASSHRTTDEQYF
NA	many	TRBJ2-1	TRBV6-2/TRBV6-3	TGTGCCAGCAGGGGTGGCTATGAGCAGTTCTTC	CASRGGYEQFF
NA	many	TRBJ1-2	TRBV11-2	TGTGCCAGCAGCCCCCGGTCGCGCTACTATGGCTACACCTTC	CASSPRSRYYGYTF
TRBD2	NA	TRBJ2-1	TRBV20-1	TGCAGTGCTAGTGGTACTAGCGGGAGGGCCTTTGGCGATGAGCAGTTCTTC	CSASGTSGRAFGDEQFF
NA	many	TRBJ2-1	TRBV12-3/TRBV12-4	TGTGCCAGCAGTGCCGCCGACCCACACAATGAGCAGTTCTTC	CASSAADPHNEQFF
TRBD2	many	TRBJ2-7	TRBV7-2	TGTGCCAGCAGCTTAGTTTCTAGCGGGACCTCCTACGAGCAGTACTTC	CASSLVSSGTSYEQYF
NA	many	TRBJ2-5	TRBV30	TGTGCCTGGACCCGAAGGGCGCGGGGAGAGACCCAGTACTTC	CAWTRRARGETQYF
NA	once	TRBJ1-1	TRBV12-3/TRBV12-4	TGTGCCAGCAGTTTAAGTGGTACTTTTGAAGCTTTCTTT	CASSLSGTFEAFF
NA	few	TRBJ2-5	TRBV18	TGTGCCAGCTCACCACCGTCCGTGGAGACCCAGTACTTC	CASSPPSVETQYF
NA	NA	TRBJ2-1	TRBV12-5	TGTGCTAGTGGTTTGGTAGGAGGGGAGTCCTACAATGAGCAGTTCTTC	CASGLVGGESYNEQFF
NA	NA	TRBJ2-4	TRBV29-1	TGCAGCGTTGAATCAGGGGTTCAAAACATTCAGTACTTC	CSVESGVQNIQYF
NA	NA	TRBJ2-5	TRBV19	TGTGCCAGTAGTATTGGCCGAAAAGAGACCCAGTACTTC	CASSIGRKETQYF
NA	many	TRBJ2-2	TRBV5-1	TGCGCCAGCAGCTTGGTGGCAACCACCGGGGAGCTGTTTTTT	CASSLVATTGELFF
NA	NA	TRBJ2-7	TRBV25-1	TGTGCCAGCAGGAAAGGGTCCGGGACTTACGAGCAGTACTTC	CASRKGSGTYEQYF
TRBD2	many	TRBJ2-1	TRBV11-2	TGTGCCAGCAGCTTTCGGACTAGCGGGAGCGATGAGCAGTTCTTC	CASSFRTSGSDEQFF
NA	many	TRBJ1-3	TRBV7-2	TGTGCCAGCAGCCAAAGGAGGAGCTCTGGAAACACCATATATTTT	CASSQRRSSGNTIYF
TRBD2	many	TRBJ2-1	TRBV11-2	TGTGCCAGCACGAGCGGGACCTCCTACAATGAGCAGTTCTTC	CASTSGTSYNEQFF
TRBD1	few	TRBJ2-5	TRBV7-6	TGTGCCAGCAGCTCCCTACAGGGGGCCACTCCCCGCGAGACCCAGTACTTC	CASSSLQGATPRETQYF
NA	many	TRBJ2-2	TRBV29-1	TGCAGCGTTGAATGGTCCGCTACAGCAAACACCGGGGAGCTGTTTTTT	CSVEWSATANTGELFF
NA	many	TRBJ2-1	TRBV25-1	TGTGCCAGCGCAAACTCAGGGAGATTAGAATACAATGAGCAGTTCTTC	CASANSGRLEYNEQFF
TRBD1	NA	TRBJ2-1	TRBV18	TGTGCCAGCTCACCGGACAGGGCCACCTACAATGAGCAGTTCTTC	CASSPDRATYNEQFF
NA	NA	TRBJ2-3	TRBV7-6	TGTGCCAGCAGCTCTACCGGGACTGTCACAGATACGCAGTATTTT	CASSSTGTVTDTQYF
TRBD2	many	TRBJ2-7	TRBV4-2	TGTGCCAGCAGCCAAGACTGGCGGGAGATCTACGAGCAGTACTTC	CASSQDWREIYEQYF
NA	many	TRBJ1-5	TRBV20-1	TGCAGTGCTAGGGCAGGGAAGGGGAATCAGCCCCAGCATTTT	CSARAGKGNQPQHF
NA	many	TRBJ2-7	TRBV28	TGTGCCAGCAGTTTATCGGTGACAAGCCCCCAGCAGTACTTC	CASSLSVTSPQQYF
TRBD2	many	TRBJ2-5	TRBV5-1	TGCGCCAGCAGCGATCCGGGACTAGCGGAAACTATCCAAGAGACCCAGTACTTC	CASSDPGLAETIQETQYF
TRBD1	NA	TRBJ2-7	TRBV29-1	TGCAGCGTGACGACGGGACAGATATACGAGCAGTACTTC	CSVTTGQIYEQYF
TRBD2	many	TRBJ2-1	TRBV5-1	TGCGCCAGCAGCGCTAGACTAGCGGGAGTCCGCGAGCAGTTCTTC	CASSARLAGVREQFF
TRBD1	many	TRBJ1-1	TRBV12-3/TRBV12-4	TGTGCCAGCACTTTACAGGGGAGGGGCACTGAAGCTTTCTTT	CASTLQGRGTEAFF
TRBD2	many	TRBJ2-1	TRBV27	TGTGCCAGCAGTTTATCACTCGAAGGGACTAGCGGGTTCAATGAGCAGTTCTTC	CASSLSLEGTSGFNEQFF
TRBD1	many	TRBJ1-2	TRBV9	TGTGCCAGCAGCGCAACCCGGATCCGGGACAGTGCCAGGGGGGAGGATGGCTACACCTTC	CASSATRIRDSARGEDGYTF
NA	few	TRBJ2-1	TRBV6-5	TGTGCCAGCAGTTACGCGTTGGCTAATACCTACAATGAGCAGTTCTTC	CASSYALANTYNEQFF
NA	NA	TRBJ2-3	TRBV29-1	TGCAGCGTTGAACGGTGGGGCATGGGCACAGATACGCAGTATTTT	CSVERWGMGTDTQYF
NA	many	TRBJ2-1	TRBV7-9	TGTGCCAGCAGGGGATCAGGGTGGGGTCCCTACAATGAGCAGTTCTTC	CASRGSGWGPYNEQFF
NA	many	TRBJ2-1	TRBV11-2	TGTGCCAGCAGCTTATTAGCGGTCCCTATTGGGGATGAGCAGTTCTTC	CASSLLAVPIGDEQFF
NA	many	TRBJ2-1	TRBV6-6	TGTGCCGCTGGGCCCTACAATGAGCAGTTCTTC	CAAGPYNEQFF
NA	NA	TRBJ2-7	TRBV7-8	TGTGCCAGCAGCTCCGCTCGGGCACTAGTCTCCTACGAGCAGTACTTC	CASSSARALVSYEQYF
TRBD1	NA	TRBJ2-3	TRBV20-1	TGCAGTGCTCGACAGGGGGCTATCACAGATACGCAGTATTTT	CSARQGAITDTQYF
NA	many	TRBJ2-7	TRBV10-3	TGTGCCATCAGTGAGTCTGGCAGCTCCTACGAGCAGTACTTC	CAISESGSSYEQYF
TRBD2	many	TRBJ2-3	TRBV20-1	TGCAGTGCTCCTACCGGGTTCGGACTAGCGGGACACACAGATACGCAGTATTTT	CSAPTGFGLAGHTDTQYF
NA	many	TRBJ1-6	TRBV20-1	TGCAGTGCTAGAAGGACGGTTAATTCACCCCTCCACTTT	CSARRTVNSPLHF
TRBD1	few	TRBJ1-5	TRBV5-5	TGTGCCAGCAGCTTGGGGGACAGGGTAGAACAGCCCCAGCATTTT	CASSLGDRVEQPQHF
TRBD1	many	TRBJ2-4	TRBV7-2	TGTGCCAGCAGCCCGGACAGGGAACCCAAAAACATTCAGTACTTC	CASSPDREPKNIQYF
TRBD2	few	TRBJ2-3	TRBV18	TGTGCCAGCTCACCTACTAGCGGGCGGGGCACAGATACGCAGTATTTT	CASSPTSGRGTDTQYF
NA	NA	TRBJ1-1	TRBV2	TGTGCCAGCAGCGCGACAATTCCCGGAGCTTTCTTT	CASSATIPGAFF
TRBD2	few	TRBJ2-3	TRBV6-6	TGTGCCAGCAGCTACCGATTAGCGGGAGGGACTAGCACAGATACGCAGTATTTT	CASSYRLAGGTSTDTQYF
NA	many	TRBJ1-4	TRBV7-9	TGTGCCAGCAGCTCCCCTCGAAGGGGAGGTCTTGCAACTAATGAAAAACTGTTTTTT	CASSSPRRGGLATNEKLFF
NA	many	TRBJ2-7	TRBV18	TGTGCCAGCTCCCCGGTCCGGGAAGAGCAGTACTTC	CASSPVREEQYF
TRBD1	many	TRBJ2-2	TRBV14	TGTGCCAGCAGGGAGACAGGGGGCGACACCGGGGAGCTGTTTTTT	CASRETGGDTGELFF
TRBD2	many	TRBJ2-1	TRBV10-3	TGTGCCACCACCACGCGGGAGTCCCACAATGAGCAGTTCTTC	CATTTRESHNEQFF
NA	many	TRBJ2-3	TRBV7-7	TGTGCCAGCAGCTTAGCGGGGGGCTTGGCCGGCGCAGATACGCAGTATTTT	CASSLAGGLAGADTQYF